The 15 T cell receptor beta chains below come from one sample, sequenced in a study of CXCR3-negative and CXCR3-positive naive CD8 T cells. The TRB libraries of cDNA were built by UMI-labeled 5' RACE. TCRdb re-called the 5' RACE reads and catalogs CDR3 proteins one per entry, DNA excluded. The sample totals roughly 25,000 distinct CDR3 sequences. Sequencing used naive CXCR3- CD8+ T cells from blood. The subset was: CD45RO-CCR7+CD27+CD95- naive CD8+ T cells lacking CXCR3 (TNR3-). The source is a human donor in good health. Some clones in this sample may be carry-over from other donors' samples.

CDR3 residues: CASSPANPDSYEQYF. The chain has TRBV7-6 and TRBJ2-7; with no DNA, the TCRdb D assignment of TRBD2 cannot be verified. The CDR3 runs 15 residues. Germline V lookup: CDR1 SGHVS, CDR2 FNYEAQ.

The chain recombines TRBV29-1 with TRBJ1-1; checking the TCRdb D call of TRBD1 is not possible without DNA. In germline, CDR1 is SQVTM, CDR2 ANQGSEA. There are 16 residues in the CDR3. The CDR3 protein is CSVEYFLGVLNTEAFF.

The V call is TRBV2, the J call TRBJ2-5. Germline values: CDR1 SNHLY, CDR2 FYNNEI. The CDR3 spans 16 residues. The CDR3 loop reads CASSDIVQGLQETQYF.

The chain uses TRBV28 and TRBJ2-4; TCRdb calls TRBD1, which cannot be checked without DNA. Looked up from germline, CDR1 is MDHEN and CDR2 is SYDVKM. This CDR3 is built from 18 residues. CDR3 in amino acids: CASSRTYGTSSAKNIQYF.

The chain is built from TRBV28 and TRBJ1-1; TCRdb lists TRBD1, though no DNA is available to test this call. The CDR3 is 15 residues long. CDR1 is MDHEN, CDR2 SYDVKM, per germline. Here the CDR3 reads CASSLFEGEYTEAFF.

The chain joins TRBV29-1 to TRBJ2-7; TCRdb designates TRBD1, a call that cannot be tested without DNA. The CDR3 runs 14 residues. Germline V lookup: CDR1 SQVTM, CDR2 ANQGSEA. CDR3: CSVEGQGDHYEQYF.

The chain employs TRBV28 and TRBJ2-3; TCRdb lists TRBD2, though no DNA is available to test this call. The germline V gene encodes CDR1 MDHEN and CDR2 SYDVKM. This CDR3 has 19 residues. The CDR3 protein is CASSLTTSGGAEGPDTQYF. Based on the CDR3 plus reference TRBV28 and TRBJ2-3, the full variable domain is DVKVTQSSRYLVKRTGEKVFLECVQDMDHENMFWYRQDPGLGLRLIYFSYDVKMKEKGDIPEGYSVSREKKERFSLILESASTNQTSMYLCASSLTTSGGAEGPDTQYFGPGTRLTVL.

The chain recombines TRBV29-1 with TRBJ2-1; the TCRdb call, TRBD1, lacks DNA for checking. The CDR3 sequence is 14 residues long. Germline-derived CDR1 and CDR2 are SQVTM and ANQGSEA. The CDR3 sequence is CSVEGAGGDNEQFF.

CDR3 sequence reads: CSAQSLAGGVYEQYF. The chain carries TRBV20-1 and TRBJ2-7; TCRdb outputs TRBD2, but without DNA this stays unchecked. This CDR3 is built from 15 residues. Germline V lookup: CDR1 DFQATT, CDR2 SNEGSKA (reference sequence).

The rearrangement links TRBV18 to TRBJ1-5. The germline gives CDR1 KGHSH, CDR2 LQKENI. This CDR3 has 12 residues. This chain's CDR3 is CASSPLGQPQHF.

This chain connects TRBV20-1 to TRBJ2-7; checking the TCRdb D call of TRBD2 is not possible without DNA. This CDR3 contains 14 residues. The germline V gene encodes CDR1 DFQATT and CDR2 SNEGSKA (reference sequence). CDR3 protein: CSAGSTVPSYEQYF.

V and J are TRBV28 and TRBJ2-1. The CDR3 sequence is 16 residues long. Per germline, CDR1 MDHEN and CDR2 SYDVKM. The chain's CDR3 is CASSSYGYSSYNEQFF.

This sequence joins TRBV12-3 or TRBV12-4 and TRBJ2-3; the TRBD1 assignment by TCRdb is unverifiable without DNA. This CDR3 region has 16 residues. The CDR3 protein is CASRPPADASTDTQYF.

The CDR3: CSGQETIMGTDTQYF. The rearrangement joins TRBV29-1 to TRBJ2-3. CDR1 and CDR2 from the germline V gene are SQVTM and ANQGSEA. The CDR3 covers 15 residues.

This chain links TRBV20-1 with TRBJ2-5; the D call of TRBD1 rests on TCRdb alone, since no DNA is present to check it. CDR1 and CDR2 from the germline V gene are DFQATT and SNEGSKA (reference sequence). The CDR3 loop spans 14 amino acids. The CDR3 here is CSARGYRQQETQYF.